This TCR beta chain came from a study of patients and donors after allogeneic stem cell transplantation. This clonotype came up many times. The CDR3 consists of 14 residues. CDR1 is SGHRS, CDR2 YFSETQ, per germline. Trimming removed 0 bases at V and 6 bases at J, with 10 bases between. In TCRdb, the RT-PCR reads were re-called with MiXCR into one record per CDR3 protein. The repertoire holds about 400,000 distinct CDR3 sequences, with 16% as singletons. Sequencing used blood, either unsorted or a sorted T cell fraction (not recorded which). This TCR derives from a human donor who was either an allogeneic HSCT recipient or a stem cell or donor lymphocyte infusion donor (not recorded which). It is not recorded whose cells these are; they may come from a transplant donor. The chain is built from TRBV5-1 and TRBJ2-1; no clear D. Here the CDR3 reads CASSLDLVGNEQFF. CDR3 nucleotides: TGCGCCAGCAGCTTGGATCTAGTGGGCAATGAGCAGTTCTTC. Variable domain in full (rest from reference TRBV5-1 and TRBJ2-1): KAGVTQTPRYLIKTRGQQVTLSCSPISGHRSVSWYQQTPGQGLQFLFEYFSETQRNKGNFPGRFSGRQFSNSRSEMNVSTLELGDSALYLCASSLDLVGNEQFFGPGTRLTVL.